The present T cell receptor (beta chain) was sequenced within a study of blood T cell repertoires in COVID-19. The overall study: Samples came from the United States, Italy and Spain, spanning acute and convalescent COVID-19. PBMCs, B-cell-depleted T cells, or T cells provided the cDNA or gDNA that made up the material.

The CDR3 is made up of 14 amino acids. Trimming removed 5 bases from V and 6 bases from J, with 16 bases in between. Germline assignment: CDR1 SGHVS and CDR2 FQNEAQ. In the original workflow: Nucleated cell number was recorded as an estimate derived from reference gene primer amplification. Produced via immunoSEQ multiplex PCR; TCRdb's table is partial and in-frame only. V, J and clone size reflect that table, while D and trimming were determined from the DNA. The sample lists around 37,000 clones; 75% to 90% were seen once. This clone appeared once. This TCR came from a man in his sixties with acute or convalescent COVID-19. The sample taken for sequencing was peripheral blood. The chain carries TRBV7-8 and TRBJ1-1, with D tentatively TRBD1 (6 bases). The CDR3 DNA is TGTGCCAGCAGCCCCTACGGGGAGGGGGCTGAAGCTTTCTTT. As protein: CASSPYGEGAEAFF. Based on the CDR3 plus reference TRBV7-8 and TRBJ1-1, the full variable domain is GAGVSQSPRYKVAKRGQDVALRCDPISGHVSLFWYQQALGQGPEFLTYFQNEAQLDKSGLPSDRFFAERPEGSVSTLKIQRTQQEDSAVYLCASSPYGEGAEAFFGQGTRLTVV.